This T cell receptor beta chain was captured by sequencing in a study of beta chain features in type 1 diabetes. This clone was seen more than once but under ten times. The antigen remains unidentified. This CDR3 comprises 15 residues. The germline CDR1 and CDR2 sequences are SGHTA and FQGNSA. Deletions cut 5 bases from V and 0 bases from J, with 11 bases between. Sequencing targeted expressed TCRB transcripts, as all isolated RNA had been reverse transcribed. Some 4 million reads on average were seen across naive, central memory and regulatory T cell samples. Clones were read by immunoSEQ multiplex PCR, and TCRdb kept only the in-frame ones, dropping some. The data contain fewer than 300,000 clones, approximately 11% of them singletons. Study-wide points: cDNA sequencing could over-represent cells with high TCR expression. All four CD4+ subsets of Type 1 diabetes patients contained TCRB CDR3s that were moderately but significantly shorter. At VDJ recombination sites, type 1 diabetes patients had fewer insertions and more deleted nucleotides.

The rearrangement joins TRBV7-2 to TRBJ2-4; TRBD1 is a possible D gene (6 bases). Input material: naive CD4+ T cells from blood. This TCR derives from a man aged 25-40 years with type 1 diabetes. The CDR3 DNA reads as TGTGCCAGCAGCATGGACAGCCTAGCCAAAAACATTCAGTACTTC. This encodes CASSMDSLAKNIQYF. The full variable domain, in which reference TRBV7-2 and TRBJ2-4 provide the parts outside the CDR3, is GAGVSQSPSNKVTEKGKDVELRCDPISGHTALYWYRQSLGQGLEFLIYFQGNSAPDKSGLPSDRFSAERTGGSVSTLTIQRTQQEDSAVYLCASSMDSLAKNIQYFGAGTRLSVL.